This T cell receptor (beta chain) was found in a study of OX40 agonist ivuxolimab in advanced cancers. Study in general: Partial responses occurred in three patients (one hepatocellular carcinoma, two cutaneous melanoma).

The table came from immunoSEQ multiplex PCR; TCRdb's copy has only in-frame clones and leaves some out. Of 90,000 or so clones listed, roughly 89% were seen once; the top ten hold 0.33%. This CDR3 spans 13 amino acids. Germline V CDR1 and CDR2: SNHLY, FYNNEI. V lost 7 bases to trimming and J lost 0 bases, with 9 bases between them. Notes on the study in general: Nonresponders included some who also had low normalized T-cell clonal expansion.

As regards this clone: Its antigen remains unknown.

The input for sequencing was CD4+ or CD8+ T cells sorted from blood, taken in a trial of the OX40 agonist ivuxolimab. The rearrangement joins TRBV2 to TRBJ1-1; D ambiguous. The TCR originated in an adult with an advanced solid tumor such as melanoma, head and neck, liver or kidney cancer. The chain's CDR3 is CASMADLNTEAFF. The CDR3 region has the DNA TGTGCCAGCATGGCAGACTTGAACACTGAAGCTTTCTTT.